The 18 T cell receptor beta chains in this list originate from one sample, sequenced in a study of T-cell reconstitution after alpha-beta-depleted transplantation in children. During its preparation, the TCRbeta library received unique molecular identifiers. TCRdb re-called the PCR reads through MiXCR, storing one row per CDR3 protein. Of over 200,000 distinct CDR3 sequences listed, around 8.4% are singletons. This material consisted of PBMCs, mostly from graft donor cells, taken 360 days after TCRalphabeta/CD19-depleted stem cell transplant. These receptors came from a male patient between 2 and 10 years old who had a stem cell transplant for acute myeloid leukemia, so the T cells may come from the graft donor.

This clonotype was counted between two and nine times. The CDR3 sequence is CASSPRRGTEAFF. The CDR3 bases are TGTGCCAGCAGCCCCCGACGGGGAACTGAAGCTTTCTTT. V and J are TRBV7-9 and TRBJ1-1; no clear D gene. CDR1 and CDR2 from the germline V gene are SEHNR and FQNEAQ (reference sequence). The CDR3 totals 13 residues. The V end lost 5 bases, the J end lost 5 bases, and 12 bases lay between the germline ends.

This clonotype was counted ten times or more. The chain joins TRBV24-1 to TRBJ2-7; TRBD1 agrees at 7 bases. The CDR3 runs to 15 residues. V shed 3 bases, J shed 6 bases, and the junction held 10 bases outside the gene matches. Looked up from germline, CDR1 is KGHDR and CDR2 is SFDVKD. The CDR3 spells CATSDPQGKLAEQYV. As DNA, the CDR3 is TGTGCCACCAGTGATCCACAGGGGAAGTTGGCCGAGCAGTACGTC.

The rearrangement joins TRBV10-3 to TRBJ2-2, with D possibly TRBD2 on 5 matching bases. With 6 bases removed from V and 1 base from J, the gap between germline ends came to 9 bases. The length of the CDR3 is 14 residues. CDR1 and CDR2 (germline): ENHRY, SYGVKD. The CDR3 DNA sequence: TGTGCCATCAGAGAGGGTCTGAACACCGGGGAGCTGTTTTTT. Translated, it gives CAIREGLNTGELFF.

In this sample, this clonotype turned up many times. The V and J genes are TRBV5-1 and TRBJ2-7; 8 nucleotides line up with TRBD1. J was trimmed by 3 bases and V by 0 bases; bases with no gene match: 8. Germline V gene lookup returns CDR1 SGHRS and CDR2 YFSETQ. This CDR3 is 16 amino acids long. The CDR3 DNA reads as TGCGCCAGCAGCTTGGTTCGGACAGGGCTTAACTACGAGCAGTACTTC. Translating gives CASSLVRTGLNYEQYF.

This clonotype was observed at least ten times. This chain connects TRBV7-6 to TRBJ2-2, with 9 positions matching TRBD2. Trimming at V came to 4 bases and at J to 0 bases, leaving 9 bases not matched to a gene. Germline CDR1 SGHVS, CDR2 FNYEAQ. The CDR3 spans 18 residues. The CDR3 is CASSSRAGGTPNTGELFF. The CDR3 nucleotides read TGTGCCAGCAGCTCTCGAGCGGGGGGCACCCCGAACACCGGGGAGCTGTTTTTT.

This clonotype was observed a few times. This chain connects TRBV4-2 to TRBJ2-5; D ambiguous. The CDR3 has 14 residues. Trimming cost V 5 bases and J 5 bases, with 15 bases left between them. The germline gives CDR1 LGHNA, CDR2 YNFKEQ. The CDR3 spells CASSSRPRTETQYF. CDR3 DNA sequence: TGTGCCAGCAGCTCACGGCCGAGAACCGAGACCCAGTACTTC.

This clonotype was detected only a few times. V gene TRBV2 combines with J gene TRBJ2-7; 7 bases match TRBD2. Trimming cost V 4 bases and J 4 bases; bases outside gene matches: 4. The CDR3 sequence is 13 residues long. The germline gives CDR1 SNHLY, CDR2 FYNNEI. The CDR3 loop reads CASSGGGSYEQYF. CDR3 nucleotide sequence: TGTGCCAGCAGTGGTGGCGGGAGTTACGAGCAGTACTTC. The full variable domain, completed using reference TRBV2 and TRBJ2-7, is EPEVTQTPSHQVTQMGQEVILRCVPISNHLYFYWYRQILGQKVEFLVSFYNNEISEKSEIFDDQFSVERPDGSNFTLKIRSTKLEDSAMYFCASSGGGSYEQYFGPGTRLTVT.

The table lists this clonotype with many counts. The chain carries TRBV29-1 and TRBJ1-1; D is perhaps TRBD1 (6 bases). CDR1 SQVTM and CDR2 ANQGSEA come from the germline V gene. The V end lost 4 bases, the J end lost 5 bases, and 23 bases lay between the germline ends. The CDR3 spans 16 residues. This CDR3 is CSVVARAGAPETEAFF. The DNA of the CDR3 is TGCAGCGTTGTAGCCCGGGCAGGGGCCCCGGAGACTGAAGCTTTCTTT.

The chain carries TRBV30 and TRBJ1-1, with D uncertain. V lost 4 bases and J 4 bases, leaving 7 bases between the germline ends. The CDR3 runs to 11 residues. The germline CDR1 and CDR2 sequences are GTSNPN and SVGIG (reference sequence). In DNA form, the CDR3 reads TGTGCCTGGACTGACCGCACTGAAGCTTTCTTT. Protein sequence: CAWTDRTEAFF.

There are a few counts of this clonotype. The genes are TRBV2 and TRBJ2-7; no clear D. Germline CDR1 reads SNHLY; CDR2 reads FYNNEI. Trimming took 3 bases from V and 0 from J, leaving 12 bases between them. This CDR3 is built from 15 residues. CDR3 coding DNA: TGTGCCAGCAGTGATCACACTTCATACTCCTACGAGCAGTACGTC. Amino acid sequence: CASSDHTSYSYEQYV.

The genes are TRBV12-3 or TRBV12-4 and TRBJ2-7; D might be TRBD1 (6 bases). The CDR3 runs 15 residues. Trimming removed 6 bases at V and 3 bases at J, with 18 bases between. The CDR3 coding sequence is TGTGCCAGCAGATCCGACAGGACGGCGGTCTACGAGCAGTACTTC. It codes for CASRSDRTAVYEQYF.

At least ten counts were recorded for this clonotype. V is TRBV20-1 and J is TRBJ2-1, with D possibly being TRBD2 (6 bases). V shed 3 bases and J shed 4 bases, with 13 bases lying between them. Looked up from germline, CDR1 is DFQATT and CDR2 is SNEGSKA (reference sequence). CDR3 size: 14 residues. The CDR3 here is CSARQAGRYNEQFF. CDR3 nucleotides: TGCAGTGCTAGGCAAGCGGGCAGGTACAATGAGCAGTTCTTC.

This clonotype has a count of ten or more. The J gene is TRBJ1-5, the V gene TRBV2; 9 positions agree with TRBD1. This CDR3 contains 14 residues. J lost 4 bases, V lost 3 bases, and 1 base had no gene match. Looked up from germline, CDR1 is SNHLY and CDR2 is FYNNEI. The CDR3 loop is CASSEGQGNQPQHF. As DNA, the CDR3 is TGTGCCAGCAGTGAGGGACAGGGAAATCAGCCCCAGCATTTT.

This clonotype came up a few times. The chain has TRBV27 and TRBJ2-5, with 7 bases that match TRBD2. The CDR3 length is 14 residues. Germline V gene data show CDR1 as MNHEY and CDR2 as SMNVEV (reference sequence). The J segment lost 4 bases and the V segment lost 6 bases, leaving 8 bases of the junction unmatched. CDR3 nucleotide sequence: TGTGCCAGCAGCCTTCGGGAGGAGGGAGAGACCCAGTACTTC. Encoded protein: CASSLREEGETQYF.

This clonotype was seen only a few times. The chain uses TRBV27 and TRBJ1-1; tentatively, D is TRBD1 (5 bases). Germline V gives CDR1 MNHEY, CDR2 SMNVEV (reference sequence). This CDR3 has 15 amino acids. Trimming removed 6 bases at V and 4 bases at J, with 18 bases between. The CDR3 bases are TGTGCCAGCAGCCCTTGGGGCAGAAGGATCACTGAAGCTTTCTTT. Translation: CASSPWGRRITEAFF.

This clonotype was seen more than once but under ten times. The gene calls are TRBV12-3 or TRBV12-4 and TRBJ2-7; 11 nucleotides match TRBD1. The CDR3 totals 14 residues. After removal of 5 bases from V and 6 bases from J, the junction contained 6 bases not matched to a gene. The CDR3 protein is CASSPSGTGGEQYV. The CDR3 DNA reads TGTGCCAGCAGTCCGTCCGGGACAGGGGGCGAGCAGTACGTC.

This clonotype was found many times. The chain has TRBV29-1 and TRBJ2-3, with TRBD1 identical over 7 bases. V was pared by 0 bases and J by 0 bases, with 12 bases of the junction left unmatched. Germline assignment: CDR1 SQVTM and CDR2 ANQGSEA. The length of the CDR3 is 18 residues. In nucleotides, the CDR3 is TGCAGCGTTGAAGACCCGTGGCGCGAGGGGGCTAGCACAGATACGCAGTATTTT. It codes for CSVEDPWREGASTDTQYF.

This clonotype appeared a few times. V and J are TRBV12-3 or TRBV12-4 and TRBJ2-2; the match to TRBD2 covers 7 bases. The CDR3 extends over 14 amino acids. The trim removed 5 bases at V and 6 bases at J, leaving 6 bases unmatched. CDR3 loop: CASSPRLASGELFF. The CDR3 DNA sequence: TGTGCCAGCAGTCCCCGACTAGCATCCGGGGAGCTGTTTTTT.